The 2 T cell receptor beta chains presented below share a single source sample, sequenced in a study of cytomegalovirus exposure and HLA in healthy donors. Primers for the PCR totalled 60 Vbeta and 13 Jbeta. Using immunoSEQ multiplex PCR, the repertoire was profiled, and TCRdb retains in-frame clones only, with some absent. The sample has 90,000 to 110,000 clones; 78% are singletons. The sequencing input was PBMCs. Source of these receptors: a man aged 25-45 years in good health and CMV-seronegative.

This chain uses TRBV19 with TRBJ2-3; D is possibly TRBD2 (5 bases). CDR3 length: 17 residues. The germline V and J ends were trimmed by 3 bases and 0 bases, with 16 bases remaining between them. Looked up from germline, CDR1 is LNHDA and CDR2 is SQIVND (reference sequence). CDR3 nucleotides: TGTGCCAGTAGTATGGCTAGCACCTCTGCTAGCACAGATACGCAGTATTTT. It translates to CASSMASTSASTDTQYF.

This chain uses TRBV5-1 with TRBJ2-5, with a possible D match to TRBD2 (6 bases). The V and J ends lost 0 bases and 5 bases respectively, with 11 bases between them. Germline V lookup: CDR1 SGHRS, CDR2 YFSETQ. The CDR3 runs 14 residues. The chain's CDR3 is CASSLGGLPETQYF. The DNA of the CDR3 is TGCGCCAGCAGCTTGGGGGGACTTCCCGAGACCCAGTACTTC.